This T cell receptor beta chain was sequenced for a study of blood T cell repertoires in COVID-19. Method: immunoSEQ multiplex PCR; TCRdb's copy keeps in-frame clones and lacks some. This sample has about 300,000 clones; 70% to 90% occur once, and the top ten carry about 6.8%. The CDR3 consists of 15 residues. The V end lost 2 bases, the J end lost 2 bases, and 12 bases lay between the germline ends. In germline, CDR1 is SGHDT, CDR2 YYEEEE. Material: peripheral blood. The receptor comes from a man between 18 and 35 years old who had recovered from COVID-19. The rearrangement joins TRBV5-6 to TRBJ2-3, with D possibly being TRBD2 (5 bases). CDR3 loop: CASSFRRPSTDTQYF. CDR3 sequence (DNA): TGTGCCAGCAGCTTCCGGAGGCCCTCCACAGATACGCAGTATTTT. Together with reference TRBV5-6 and TRBJ2-3, the CDR3 gives the full variable domain: DAGVTQSPTHLIKTRGQQVTLRCSPKSGHDTVSWYQQALGQGPQFIFQYYEEEERQRGNFPDRFSGHQFPNYSSELNVNALLLGDSALYLCASSFRRPSTDTQYFGPGTRLTVL.